Described below is a single TCR beta chain sequence and its context. The authors' processing: The authors estimated nucleated cell counts from reference gene primer amplification. Clones were read by immunoSEQ multiplex PCR, and TCRdb kept only the in-frame ones, dropping some. D and trimming come from the DNA, and the V and J calls and clone size come from that table. The data contain over 400,000 clones, 70% to 90% of them singletons. The junction had 6 bases not matched to a gene; V was cut back by 4 bases and J by 6 bases. Germline V gene data show CDR1 as LNHDA and CDR2 as SQIVND (reference sequence). The CDR3 is 14 amino acids. The data were taken from a study of blood T cell repertoires in COVID-19.

The sequence came from a human donor in a cohort sampled during active COVID-19. Sequences were obtained from peripheral blood. J is TRBJ1-5 and V is TRBV19; 7 bases match TRBD1. The CDR3 DNA follows: TGTGCCAGTAGTAGTACAGGGGTCCCTCAGCCCCAGCATTTT. It is translated as CASSSTGVPQPQHF.